Following are 19 T cell receptor beta chains from one sample sequenced in a study (dated by TCRdb to about 2016). Libraries were prepared through RT-PCR. Sequencing took place on an Illumina MiSeq. TCRdb trimmed public reads at Q25 via fastp, called clones via MiXCR and kept in-frame beta chains. CDR3 protein sequences are deduplicated, and each keeps its most common genes and DNA. Present in this sample are 650,000 to 800,000 distinct CDR3 sequences, more than 13% of which were seen just once. The ten largest clones capture roughly 3.9% of the sample. What was sequenced was memory CD4+ T cells from blood. The receptors shown here come from a female donor in good health, serving as a healthy control.

This clonotype showed up just a few times. V usage is TRBV20-1 and J usage is TRBJ2-7, with 11 bases that match TRBD2. The CDR3 contains 12 residues. V gave up 2 bases and J gave up 9 bases; unmatched junction bases: 3. Germline V gene data show CDR1 as DFQATT and CDR2 as SNEGSKA (reference sequence). The CDR3 loop reads CSARTSGSMQYF. CDR3 coding DNA: TGCAGTGCTAGAACTAGCGGGAGTATGCAGTACTTC.

The CDR3 nucleotides read TGCGCCAGCAGCTCGGGGACTAGTGAGACCGGGGAGCTGTTTTTT. It translates to CASSSGTSETGELFF. The V gene is TRBV5-1, the J gene TRBJ2-2; TRBD2 agrees at 8 bases. Germline CDR1 and CDR2: SGHRS and YFSETQ. Trimming took 3 bases from V and 5 from J; bases not matched to a gene: 6. This CDR3 has 15 residues.

A few counts support this clonotype. The chain has TRBV12-3 or TRBV12-4 and TRBJ1-3, with a possible D match to TRBD1 (6 bases). The CDR3 totals 16 residues. V lost 5 bases, J lost 8 bases, and 22 bases lay in between. Here the CDR3 DNA reads TGTGCCAGCAGTCGGGGGGCTGGGAGGGGAAGAGACACCATATATTTT. Residues: CASSRGAGRGRDTIYF.

This clonotype showed up many times. This chain connects TRBV4-3 to TRBJ2-1; TRBD2 aligns across 13 bases. CDR3 size: 17 residues. The V and J ends lost 2 bases and 3 bases, in that order; junction bases with no gene match: 4. Germline CDR1 and CDR2: LGHNA and YSLEER. The CDR3 DNA follows: TGCGCCAGCAGCCAATTACTAGCGGGAGGGGGCTACAATGAGCAGTTCTTC. This encodes CASSQLLAGGGYNEQFF.

The chain combines TRBV15 with TRBJ1-3; D gene ambiguous. CDR3 length: 14 amino acids. CDR1 LNHNV and CDR2 YYDKDF come from the germline V gene (reference sequence). The germline V and J ends were trimmed by 5 bases and 4 bases, with 12 bases remaining between them. The CDR3 nucleotides are TGTGCCACCAGCGGGGTTATGCCGGGAAACACCATATATTTT. Residues: CATSGVMPGNTIYF.

The chain is built from TRBV29-1 and TRBJ2-7, with D uncertain. Per the germline V gene, CDR1 is SQVTM and CDR2 is ANQGSEA. Trimming took off 4 bases at V and 4 bases at J, with 8 bases between the two ends. This CDR3 comprises 11 residues. CDR3 in DNA: TGCAGCGTTGCCGGTCCTTACGAGCAGTACTTC. Its translation: CSVAGPYEQYF.

The DNA of the CDR3 is TGTGCCAGCAGCTACGGAGCTGAGTACGAGCAGTACTTC. It codes for CASSYGAEYEQYF. The chain joins TRBV11-1 to TRBJ2-7; D remains unclear. Trimming took 4 bases from V and 4 from J, leaving 11 bases between them. The germline CDR1 and CDR2 sequences are SGHAT and FQDESV (reference sequence). The CDR3 loop spans 13 amino acids.

This clonotype was detected only a few times. The rearrangement links TRBV18 to TRBJ2-5; D is unclear. The CDR3 is 15 amino acids. Trimming shortened V by 6 bases and J by 1 base, and 15 bases separated the two germline ends. Germline CDR1 and CDR2: KGHSH and LQKENI. The CDR3 DNA sequence: TGTGCCAGCTCCCCGGATAGAGTTGCCCAAGAGACCCAGTACTTC. Amino acid sequence: CASSPDRVAQETQYF. The whole variable domain, remainder taken from reference TRBV18 and TRBJ2-5, is NAGVMQNPRHLVRRRGQEARLRCSPMKGHSHVYWYRQLPEEGLKFMVYLQKENIIDESGMPKERFSAEFPKEGPSILRIQQVVRGDSAAYFCASSPDRVAQETQYFGPGTRLLVL.

The gene calls are TRBV5-1 and TRBJ2-1, with D possibly being TRBD2 (6 bases). From germline, CDR1 is SGHRS and CDR2 YFSETQ. There are 13 residues in the CDR3. Trimming pared 0 bases from V and 10 bases from J, leaving 11 bases between. CDR3: CASSLGGSGEQFF. Written as DNA, the CDR3 is TGCGCCAGCAGCTTGGGAGGGAGCGGGGAGCAGTTCTTC.

In this sample, this clonotype turned up many times. The rearrangement uses TRBV12-3 or TRBV12-4 and TRBJ2-1; D remains unclear. Trimming removed 6 bases from V and 8 bases from J, with 11 bases in between. CDR3 length equals 12 residues. CDR3 region: CASSEISHEQFF. DNA for the CDR3: TGTGCCAGCAGCGAGATTAGTCATGAGCAGTTCTTC.

This clonotype was seen many times. The chain is built from TRBV10-3 and TRBJ1-2, with D maybe TRBD1 (6 bases). The CDR3 spans 12 residues. Germline loops: CDR1 ENHRY, CDR2 SYGVKD. V lost 6 bases and J 8 bases, leaving 13 bases between the germline ends. CDR3 region: CAISRDNQGYTF. CDR3 nucleotide sequence: TGTGCCATCAGCCGGGACAATCAGGGCTACACCTTC.

The chain combines TRBV7-2 with TRBJ2-1; 8 bases map to TRBD1. CDR1 and CDR2 (germline): SGHTA, FQGNSA. The CDR3 is 15 amino acids. V lost 5 bases, J lost 5 bases, and 8 bases stayed unmatched. The chain's CDR3 is CASSPADRENNEQFF. DNA of the CDR3: TGTGCCAGCAGCCCGGCGGACAGGGAAAACAATGAGCAGTTCTTC. The whole variable domain, remainder taken from reference TRBV7-2 and TRBJ2-1, is GAGVSQSPSNKVTEKGKDVELRCDPISGHTALYWYRQSLGQGLEFLIYFQGNSAPDKSGLPSDRFSAERTGGSVSTLTIQRTQQEDSAVYLCASSPADRENNEQFFGPGTRLTVL.

This sequence joins TRBV20-1 and TRBJ2-7; D possibly uses TRBD1 or TRBD2 (5 bases each). The CDR3 is 15 residues long. Trimming shortened V by 0 bases and J by 5 bases, and 17 bases separated the two germline ends. Germline V gene sequence: CDR1 DFQATT, CDR2 SNEGSKA (reference sequence). CDR3 amino acids: CSARDPGTHIDEQYF. Written as DNA, the CDR3 is TGCAGTGCTAGAGATCCCGGGACCCACATCGACGAGCAGTACTTC.

J is TRBJ2-7 and V is TRBV2; D gene ambiguous. The CDR3 is made up of 14 amino acids. In germline, CDR1 is SNHLY, CDR2 FYNNEI. The V end was cut by 0 bases, the J end by 5 bases, with 11 bases between. The CDR3 DNA reads TGTGCCAGCAGTGAAGCCCGTTTAATCAACGAGCAGTACTTC. Its translation is CASSEARLINEQYF.

This clonotype was recorded a few times. J is TRBJ1-1 and V is TRBV5-6, with 8 bases matching TRBD1. V was pared by 4 bases and J by 4 bases, with 12 bases of the junction left unmatched. Germline V gene lookup returns CDR1 SGHDT and CDR2 YYEEEE. The CDR3 contains 16 residues. CDR3 bases: TGTGCCAGCAGCAAAGAGGCAGGGGGCTGGAGCACTGAAGCTTTCTTT. Protein: CASSKEAGGWSTEAFF.

This clonotype was observed at least ten times. This chain uses TRBV24-1 with TRBJ2-3; D unresolved. Per germline, CDR1 KGHDR and CDR2 SFDVKD. This CDR3 has 14 amino acids. V lost 1 base and J 5 bases, leaving 9 bases between the germline ends. CDR3 residues: CATSDLSRQDTQYF. The CDR3 DNA is TGTGCCACCAGTGATTTATCGAGGCAAGATACGCAGTATTTT.

This clonotype was detected ten times or more. This chain joins TRBV4-3 and TRBJ1-5; D uncertain. V was cut by 0 bases and J by 4 bases, with 13 bases left in between. The germline V gene encodes CDR1 LGHNA and CDR2 YSLEER. The CDR3 sequence is 16 residues long. CDR3 region: CASSQDLSGNNQPQHF. The CDR3 nucleotides read TGCGCCAGCAGCCAAGATCTTTCGGGGAATAATCAGCCCCAGCATTTT.

The chain couples TRBV9 to TRBJ2-6; possibly TRBD1 for D (6 bases). Trimming shortened V by 3 bases and J by 0 bases, and 19 bases separated the two germline ends. Germline V gene data show CDR1 as SGDLS and CDR2 as YYNGEE. The CDR3 runs to 19 residues. The CDR3 protein is CASSARTATTFSGANVLTF. The CDR3 DNA reads TGTGCCAGCAGCGCCCGGACAGCAACAACTTTCTCTGGGGCCAACGTCCTGACTTTC.

This clonotype was seen more than once but under ten times. The chain couples TRBV9 to TRBJ2-5; TRBD1 matches at 10 bases. The CDR3 totals 16 residues. With 0 bases clipped from V and 5 bases from J, the junction kept 7 bases outside the gene matches. The V gene's germline CDR1 is SGDLS and CDR2 YYNGEE. The CDR3, as DNA: TGTGCCAGCAGCGTAGCGGGACAGGGGTTATGGGAGACCCAGTACTTC. Translated: CASSVAGQGLWETQYF. The variable domain in full, with the rest retrieved from reference TRBV9 and TRBJ2-5, is DSGVTQTPKHLITATGQRVTLRCSPRSGDLSVYWYQQSLDQGLQFLIQYYNGEERAKGNILERFSAQQFPDLHSELNLSSLELGDSALYFCASSVAGQGLWETQYFGPGTRLLVL.